Reported below is one T cell receptor beta chain. The data were obtained in a study of blood T cell repertoires in COVID-19. Study information: The analysed material was cDNA or gDNA that came from T cells, B-cell-depleted T cells, or PBMCs.

Germline V gives CDR1 SQVTM, CDR2 ANQGSEA. This CDR3 region has 16 residues. The junction had 5 bases not matched to a gene; V was cut back by 4 bases and J by 0 bases. TCRdb's table, derived via immunoSEQ multiplex PCR, lists solely in-frame clones and lacks some. The repertoire holds 90,000 or so clones, 75% to 90% seen once, with more than 4.5% in the top ten. The sequencing input was peripheral blood. The rearrangement links TRBV29-1 to TRBJ2-1; 11 positions agree with TRBD2. This sequence originates from a woman aged 80 or over with active COVID-19. In DNA, the CDR3 is TGCAGCGTTGGGCTAGCGGGAGGTTCCTCCTACAATGAGCAGTTCTTC. Encoded protein: CSVGLAGGSSYNEQFF.